This T cell receptor (beta chain) emerged from a study of CD8 T cells in Susac syndrome. Study as a whole: At the time their blood was drawn, patients with Susac syndrome were either therapy-naive, on corticosteroids (with some of them also receiving intravenous immunoglobulin), or on intravenous immunoglobulin alone. Study findings and constraints: Clonal expansion was not seen in any Susac syndrome CD4+ T cell repertoire.

A quantity of roughly 0.5 to 1 ug RNA underwent reverse transcription using random hexamers. TCRdb analysed the immunoSEQ multiplex PCR reads with MiXCR anew, one entry per CDR3 protein. The table records roughly 190,000 distinct CDR3 sequences, 90% to 97% of them present only once. The CD8+ and CD4+ T cells were isolated magnetically using a negative isolation approach, whereas the TEMRA cells were enriched by FACS. The germline V gene has CDR1 SGHTA and CDR2 FQGNSA. V was trimmed by 4 bases and J by 3 bases, leaving 9 bases between them. The CDR3 length is 13 residues. Notes on this clonotype: What it binds is unknown.

The chain is built from TRBV7-2 and TRBJ2-5; D unclear. The receptor was isolated from a human donor with Susac syndrome. Sequenced input: CD4+ T cells from PBMCs. The CDR3 coding sequence is TGTGCCAGCAGCTCCTTCCGTAAAGAGACCCAGTACTTC. Amino acids: CASSSFRKETQYF.